These T cell receptor beta chains were read from a single sample in a study of cytomegalovirus exposure and HLA in healthy donors. Profiling relied on immunoSEQ multiplex PCR, and the TCRdb table lists in-frame clones only, not all of them. The sample gives 150,000 to 200,000 clones, just over 75% of which show up once; 1% is in the top ten. Sequencing used PBMCs. The source is a woman in her forties in good health and CMV-seronegative. CDR3s include the opening cysteine and the closing phenylalanine or tryptophan. The D gene is left open where the match is weak. The listing skips clone size in some rows; elsewhere it reads once, few, many or a size class.

v_gene: TRBV7-6
d_gene: TRBD2
j_gene: TRBJ2-1
abundance: once
CDR3nt: TGTGCCAGCAGCCTCCGAGGTTCGGGAGGTGGCTACAATGAGCAGTTCTTC
CDR3aa: CASSLRGSGGGYNEQFF

v_gene: TRBV28
d_gene: TRBD2
j_gene: TRBJ2-3
abundance: .
CDR3nt: TGTGCCAGCAGTTCGACAGGTCTTATAGCGGGAGCCGGTGGCACAGATACGCAGTATTTT
CDR3aa: CASSSTGLIAGAGGTDTQYF

v_gene: TRBV6-5
d_gene: .
j_gene: TRBJ2-5
abundance: .
CDR3nt: TGTGCCAGCACATACCGGGAGACCCAGTACTTC
CDR3aa: CASTYRETQYF

v_gene: TRBV14
d_gene: .
j_gene: TRBJ1-2
abundance: .
CDR3nt: TGTGCCAGCAGCCAAGGGTCGGGAGCTTGCACCTTC
CDR3aa: CASSQGSGACTF

v_gene: TRBV2
d_gene: .
j_gene: TRBJ2-2
abundance: .
CDR3nt: TGTGCCAGCAGTGGGCCGGGGAACACCGGGGAGCTGTTTTTT
CDR3aa: CASSGPGNTGELFF

v_gene: TRBV30
d_gene: TRBD1
j_gene: TRBJ1-5
abundance: once
CDR3nt: TGTGCCTGGAGTGTACGGGGACAGCCCAATCAGCCCCAGCATTTT
CDR3aa: CAWSVRGQPNQPQHF

v_gene: TRBV6-5
d_gene: TRBD1
j_gene: TRBJ2-5
abundance: .
CDR3nt: TGTGCCAGCACCTACCGGACAGGGTCGAGTGAGCAGTACTTC
CDR3aa: CASTYRTGSSEQYF

v_gene: TRBV14
d_gene: .
j_gene: TRBJ2-1
abundance: few
CDR3nt: TGTGCCAGCAGTGGTGGGAGCTCCTACAATGAGCAGTTCTTC
CDR3aa: CASSGGSSYNEQFF

v_gene: TRBV27
d_gene: .
j_gene: TRBJ1-5
abundance: few
CDR3nt: TGTGCCAGCAGTCCTACAGGGTTCAATCAGCCCCAGCATTTT
CDR3aa: CASSPTGFNQPQHF

v_gene: TRBV2
d_gene: .
j_gene: TRBJ1-1
abundance: once
CDR3nt: TGTGCCAGCAGAGACACGAACACTGAAGCTTTCTTT
CDR3aa: CASRDTNTEAFF

v_gene: TRBV7-8
d_gene: .
j_gene: TRBJ1-2
abundance: .
CDR3nt: TGTGCCAGCAGCTTAATAGCCGGGGAGTATGGCTACACCTTC
CDR3aa: CASSLIAGEYGYTF

v_gene: TRBV30
d_gene: .
j_gene: TRBJ1-2
abundance: .
CDR3nt: TGTGCCCTAGGACAGCCACTCCAAACCTATGGCTACACCTTC
CDR3aa: CALGQPLQTYGYTF

v_gene: TRBV7-9
d_gene: .
j_gene: TRBJ1-5
abundance: .
CDR3nt: TGTGCCAGCAGCTTAGGGAGTCAGCCCCAGCATTTT
CDR3aa: CASSLGSQPQHF

v_gene: TRBV5-4
d_gene: .
j_gene: TRBJ2-2
abundance: .
CDR3nt: TGTGCCAGCAGCTTTTCGACAAAACCCGGGGAGCTGTTTTTT
CDR3aa: CASSFSTKPGELFF

v_gene: TRBV2
d_gene: TRBD1
j_gene: TRBJ1-3
abundance: .
CDR3nt: TGTGCCAGCAGTAAACAGGGGGCTACTGGAAACACCATATATTTT
CDR3aa: CASSKQGATGNTIYF

v_gene: TRBV9
d_gene: TRBD2
j_gene: TRBJ2-7
abundance: .
CDR3nt: TGTGCCAGCAGCCCTAGGACTAGCCCGCGCAAGCAGTACTTC
CDR3aa: CASSPRTSPRKQYF

v_gene: TRBV2
d_gene: .
j_gene: TRBJ1-5
abundance: .
CDR3nt: TGTGCCAGCAGCACCGCTAGCCCAAGTCAGCCCCAGCATTTT
CDR3aa: CASSTASPSQPQHF

v_gene: TRBV28
d_gene: TRBD2
j_gene: TRBJ2-4
abundance: .
CDR3nt: TGTGCCAGCACTACAGCAACTAGCGGTTGGGACATTCAGTACTTC
CDR3aa: CASTTATSGWDIQYF

v_gene: TRBV6-1
d_gene: .
j_gene: TRBJ2-7
abundance: .
CDR3nt: TGTGCCAGCAGTGAAGCGGACTTCCGGCGGGAGCAGTACTTC
CDR3aa: CASSEADFRREQYF

v_gene: TRBV4-1
d_gene: .
j_gene: TRBJ2-3
abundance: .
CDR3nt: TGCGCCAGCAGCCAAGGTAGCGGCACAGATACGCAGTATTTT
CDR3aa: CASSQGSGTDTQYF

v_gene: TRBV6-5
d_gene: .
j_gene: TRBJ2-1
abundance: .
CDR3nt: TGTGCCAGCAAAAACGATCAGGGCCCCTACAATGAGCAGTTCTTC
CDR3aa: CASKNDQGPYNEQFF

v_gene: TRBV6-6
d_gene: TRBD2
j_gene: TRBJ2-1
abundance: .
CDR3nt: TGTGCCAGCAGCTTTAATGGCGGGAGTTGGTATGAGCAGTTCTTC
CDR3aa: CASSFNGGSWYEQFF

v_gene: TRBV5-1
d_gene: .
j_gene: TRBJ2-5
abundance: .
CDR3nt: TGCGCCAGCAGCTTGGTAGCAGAGCCCCAAGAGACCCAGTACTTC
CDR3aa: CASSLVAEPQETQYF

v_gene: TRBV27
d_gene: .
j_gene: TRBJ1-4
abundance: .
CDR3nt: TGTGCCAGCAGTTTAGCGTCAACTAATGAAAAACTGTTTTTT
CDR3aa: CASSLASTNEKLFF

v_gene: TRBV10-3
d_gene: TRBD1
j_gene: TRBJ1-3
abundance: .
CDR3nt: TGTGCCATCAGTGTACGACAGGGGCTAGTGAGCGGAAACACCATATATTTT
CDR3aa: CAISVRQGLVSGNTIYF

v_gene: TRBV18
d_gene: .
j_gene: TRBJ1-5
abundance: .
CDR3nt: TGTGCCAGCTCACCAACCATTGACAGCCAGCCCCAGCATTTT
CDR3aa: CASSPTIDSQPQHF

v_gene: TRBV5-4
d_gene: TRBD1
j_gene: TRBJ2-7
abundance: .
CDR3nt: TGTGCCAGCAGCTCCACGCGCGGACAGGGGGTCTATACGAGCTCCTACGAGCAGTACTTC
CDR3aa: CASSSTRGQGVYTSSYEQYF

v_gene: TRBV25-1
d_gene: .
j_gene: TRBJ1-1
abundance: .
CDR3nt: TGTGCCAGCAGTCACGAACCAGGGTTTTCAACTGAAGCTTTCTTT
CDR3aa: CASSHEPGFSTEAFF

v_gene: TRBV30
d_gene: TRBD1
j_gene: TRBJ1-1
abundance: .
CDR3nt: TGTGCCTGGATGAGGGACAGGGGGGCTCCCTCAGCTTTCTTT
CDR3aa: CAWMRDRGAPSAFF

v_gene: TRBV5-1
d_gene: TRBD1
j_gene: TRBJ1-6
abundance: .
CDR3nt: TGCGCCAGCAGCTCAGACAGGGCCTCCTCACCCCTCCACTTT
CDR3aa: CASSSDRASSPLHF

v_gene: TRBV11-3
d_gene: TRBD2
j_gene: TRBJ2-7
abundance: .
CDR3nt: TGTGCCAGCAGCTGGGGGACTAGCGACTCCTACGAGCAGTACTTC
CDR3aa: CASSWGTSDSYEQYF

v_gene: TRBV18
d_gene: .
j_gene: TRBJ1-5
abundance: .
CDR3nt: TGTGCCAGCTCACCCCAGGACAATCAGCCCCAGCATTTT
CDR3aa: CASSPQDNQPQHF

v_gene: TRBV4-2
d_gene: TRBD1
j_gene: TRBJ2-5
abundance: .
CDR3nt: TGTGCCAGCAGCCAAGAGGCTAGCCAGGGGGATTTACAAGAGACCCAGTACTTC
CDR3aa: CASSQEASQGDLQETQYF

v_gene: TRBV5-1
d_gene: .
j_gene: TRBJ2-3
abundance: .
CDR3nt: TGCGCCAGCAGCACCGTAGCCGCCAACACAGATACGCAGTATTTT
CDR3aa: CASSTVAANTDTQYF

v_gene: TRBV5-6
d_gene: TRBD1
j_gene: TRBJ1-1
abundance: .
CDR3nt: TGTGCCAGCTGCCTGGACAGGGGGCAAAACACTGAAGCTTTCTTT
CDR3aa: CASCLDRGQNTEAFF

v_gene: TRBV5-1
d_gene: TRBD1
j_gene: TRBJ2-5
abundance: .
CDR3nt: TGCGCCAGCAGCCGGGGGACAGGTCAATCGACGCAAGAGACCCAGTACTTC
CDR3aa: CASSRGTGQSTQETQYF

v_gene: TRBV2
d_gene: .
j_gene: TRBJ2-3
abundance: .
CDR3nt: TGTGCCAGATCTGGGACTGACAAATCTAGCACAGATACGCAGTATTTT
CDR3aa: CARSGTDKSSTDTQYF

v_gene: TRBV6-1
d_gene: .
j_gene: TRBJ1-4
abundance: .
CDR3nt: TGTGCCAGCAGTGTAGGAACAGGCGGAGATTGGGAAAAACTGTTTTTT
CDR3aa: CASSVGTGGDWEKLFF

v_gene: TRBV28
d_gene: .
j_gene: TRBJ2-3
abundance: .
CDR3nt: TGTGCCAGCAGTGCCGCCCAGGGGACAGATACGCAGTATTTT
CDR3aa: CASSAAQGTDTQYF